This TCR beta chain appears in the sequencing data of a study of blood T cell repertoires in COVID-19. The CDR3 length is 14 residues. CDR1 and CDR2 from the germline V gene are LGHNA and YSLEER. V was trimmed by 3 bases and J by 5 bases, leaving 13 bases between them. Only in-frame clones appear in the TCRdb table, and some are missing; sequencing was by immunoSEQ multiplex PCR. The sample lists more than 200,000 clones, roughly 88% occurring once. This clone was seen a few times. The genes are TRBV4-3 and TRBJ1-2; no clear D gene. This clonotype was obtained from a human donor in a cohort sampled during active COVID-19. The specimen sequenced was peripheral blood. The CDR3 DNA follows: TGCGCCAGCAGCCAGGAGGGCGGGAGATATGGCTACACCTTC. Translation: CASSQEGGRYGYTF.